What follows are 17 T cell receptor beta chains derived from one specimen sequenced in a study of blood T cell repertoires in COVID-19. Profiled with immunoSEQ multiplex PCR; TCRdb holds only in-frame clones, not every one. The sample includes 95,000 to 150,000 clones, more than 70% of them seen just once. Material: peripheral blood. These receptor sequences come from a human donor in a cohort sampled during active COVID-19.

The chain carries TRBV4-1 and TRBJ2-7; 10 bases match TRBD2. The CDR3 is made up of 15 amino acids. After removal of 1 base from V and 3 bases from J, the junction contained 3 bases not matched to a gene. Germline CDR1 is MGHRA and CDR2 is YSYEKL. This CDR3 is CASSQGSGGVYEQYF. The CDR3 DNA follows: TGCGCCAGCAGCCAAGGCAGCGGGGGGGTCTACGAGCAGTACTTC.

This clone was observed a single time. This chain joins TRBV9 and TRBJ2-7; a possible D gene is TRBD1 (6 bases). Germline V gene sequence: CDR1 SGDLS, CDR2 YYNGEE. Trimming took 4 bases from V and 3 from J, leaving 14 bases between them. CDR3 size: 14 residues. CDR3 loop: CASSPLDSSYEQYF. CDR3 DNA sequence: TGTGCCAGCAGCCCCCTGGACAGTAGCTACGAGCAGTACTTC.

The chain joins TRBV19 to TRBJ2-7, with 9 bases fitting TRBD2. V was pared by 7 bases and J by 2 bases, with 9 bases of the junction left unmatched. Germline V CDR1 and CDR2: LNHDA, SQIVND (reference sequence). The CDR3 has 15 residues. The CDR3 region is CASKASGAGTYEQYF. The CDR3 bases are TGTGCCAGTAAGGCTAGCGGGGCGGGAACCTACGAGCAGTACTTC.

The CDR3 coding sequence is TGCAGCGTAATACAGGGGGCCGGTGAAAAACTGTTTTTT. This codes for CSVIQGAGEKLFF. V and J are TRBV29-1 and TRBJ1-4, with 9 positions matching TRBD1. This CDR3 has 13 amino acids. V dropped 6 bases and J dropped 7; count of bases not matched to a gene: 6. CDR1 and CDR2 from the germline V gene are SQVTM and ANQGSEA.

This chain connects TRBV6-5 to TRBJ2-7; 8 bases match TRBD1. J gave up 3 bases and V 3 bases, and 4 bases lay outside the gene matches. Germline values: CDR1 MNHEY, CDR2 SVGAGI. The CDR3 has 14 residues. As DNA, the CDR3 is TGTGCCAGCAGTTATAAGGGACAGGTCTACGAGCAGTACTTC. It codes for CASSYKGQVYEQYF.

This chain links TRBV6-5 with TRBJ2-7; 7 bases match TRBD2. V lost 5 bases and J lost 3; bases outside the gene matches: 10. From germline, CDR1 is MNHEY and CDR2 SVGAGI. CDR3 size: 15 residues. CDR3 sequence (DNA): TGTGCCAGCAGTCCCCTGGGCGGGGGTTACTACGAGCAGTACTTC. Translation: CASSPLGGGYYEQYF.

The V gene is TRBV5-1, the J gene TRBJ2-6, with 11 bases that match TRBD1. J gave up 0 bases and V 3 bases, and 8 bases lay outside the gene matches. This CDR3 has 19 amino acids. Germline V CDR1 and CDR2: SGHRS, YFSETQ. As DNA, the CDR3 is TGCGCCAGCAGCTGGCCGGGGACAGGGGGTAGCTCTGGGGCCAACGTCCTGACTTTC. This translates into CASSWPGTGGSSGANVLTF.

The rearrangement links TRBV6-6 to TRBJ2-5, with 13 bases fitting TRBD2. V gave up 8 bases and J gave up 3 bases; unmatched junction bases: 6. There are 15 residues in the CDR3. CDR1 is MNHNY and CDR2 is SVGAGI in the germline V gene (reference sequence). As DNA, the CDR3 is TGTGCCAGCCGGAGACTAGCGGGAGGTGAAGAGACCCAGTACTTC. Its protein product is CASRRLAGGEETQYF.

The rearrangement links TRBV7-9 to TRBJ1-3; D unclear. The ends were cut back, 11 bases at V and 0 bases at J, with 8 bases in the middle. This CDR3 comprises 12 residues. Germline-derived CDR1 and CDR2 are SEHNR and FQNEAQ (reference sequence). CDR3 residues: CAHPGSGNTIYF. The CDR3 nucleotides read TGTGCCCACCCCGGCTCTGGAAACACCATATATTTT.

V gene TRBV5-6 combines with J gene TRBJ2-7, with 9 bases lining up with TRBD1. The trim removed 4 bases at V and 5 bases at J, leaving 7 bases unmatched. This CDR3 comprises 14 residues. Per the germline V gene, CDR1 is SGHDT and CDR2 is YYEEEE. Here the CDR3 DNA reads TGTGCCAGCAGCCCGGGGACAGGGTACAACGAGCAGTACTTC. This gives the protein CASSPGTGYNEQYF.

The V gene is TRBV7-8, the J gene TRBJ1-1; 9 nucleotides agree with TRBD1. J lost 4 bases, V lost 6 bases, and 12 bases had no gene match. Germline V gene data show CDR1 as SGHVS and CDR2 as FQNEAQ. CDR3 size: 16 residues. CDR3 residues: CASSSRQGVRGTEAFF. CDR3 nucleotides: TGTGCCAGCAGTAGCCGACAGGGGGTCAGGGGCACTGAAGCTTTCTTT.

The J gene is TRBJ2-7, the V gene TRBV10-1; 8 nucleotides line up with TRBD2. The V gene's germline CDR1 is WNHNN and CDR2 SYGVQD (reference sequence). The ends lost 6 bases at V and 7 bases at J; junction bases unmatched: 8. CDR3 length: 13 amino acids. The CDR3 coding sequence is TGCGCCAGCAGGGAGCGGGAGCAGGATGAGCAGTACTTC. It yields the protein CASREREQDEQYF.

The DNA for the CDR3 is TGTGCCAGCAGCTTAGTTGGACTAGCGGGGGGATACGAGCAGTACTTC. This codes for CASSLVGLAGGYEQYF. The rearrangement links TRBV11-2 to TRBJ2-7; TRBD2 matches 14 bases. V was clipped by 1 base and J by 4 bases; unmatched bases: 3. This CDR3 region has 16 residues. The germline gives CDR1 SGHAT, CDR2 FQNNGV.

V is TRBV7-8 and J is TRBJ1-1, with D perhaps TRBD1 (6 bases). Looked up from germline, CDR1 is SGHVS and CDR2 is FQNEAQ. The germline V and J ends were trimmed by 5 bases and 3 bases, with 19 bases remaining between them. The CDR3 is 16 residues long. CDR3 nucleotides: TGTGCCAGCAGCGACCTAGGGGGAGCCGGTCACACTGAAGCTTTCTTT. Residues: CASSDLGGAGHTEAFF.

The rearrangement joins TRBV7-8 to TRBJ1-5; 8 nucleotides agree with TRBD1. The CDR3 has 17 amino acids. The ends lost 5 bases at V and 7 bases at J; junction bases unmatched: 16. From germline, CDR1 is SGHVS and CDR2 FQNEAQ. CDR3 in DNA: TGTGCCAGCAGCCTATTGGACAGGGCTTTCCAAAACCAGCCCCAGCATTTT. Translating it yields CASSLLDRAFQNQPQHF.

This chain links TRBV13 with TRBJ2-7; TRBD2 aligns across 8 bases. From germline, CDR1 is PRHDT and CDR2 FYEKMQ (reference sequence). V was clipped by 5 bases and J by 4 bases; unmatched bases: 13. The CDR3 spans 16 residues. The CDR3 region has the DNA TGTGCCAGCAGCCCCGGCCCCGGGACTAGTATTTACGAGCAGTACTTC. It codes for CASSPGPGTSIYEQYF.

The J gene is TRBJ2-6, the V gene TRBV27; possible D gene TRBD2, 6 bases. Germline V gene sequence: CDR1 MNHEY, CDR2 SMNVEV (reference sequence). The CDR3 runs 13 residues. Trimming took 5 bases from V and 9 from J, leaving 11 bases between them. Written as DNA, the CDR3 is TGTGCCAGCAGTCCGGGGGTAGGCAACGTCCTGACTTTC. Residues: CASSPGVGNVLTF.